This record covers a single TCR beta chain. The target antigen is unknown. This sample is drawn from a study of T cells after yellow fever vaccination. Making TCR cDNA involved 5'RACE template switching, which added UMIs and a universal primer site. Via MiXCR, TCRdb re-called the 5' RACE reads, giving one row per CDR3 protein. The sample includes about 500,000 distinct CDR3 sequences, less than 20% of them seen just once. Study-wide findings and caveats: After the booster, 96% of CD4 and 88% of CD8 primary-response clones were re-detected.

Germline loops: CDR1 DFQATT, CDR2 SNEGSKA (reference sequence). The CDR3 has 15 residues. V was clipped by 1 base and J by 4 bases; unmatched bases: 5. This chain joins TRBV20-1 and TRBJ2-3; 10 bases are shared with TRBD2. Sequencing used PBMCs, obtained 4 to 6 days after the first yellow fever vaccination. The clonotype comes from a young man who received the YFV17D yellow fever vaccine. CDR3 sequence (DNA): TGCAGTGCTAGAGGGAGCGGGGGGGCCTCAGATACGCAGTATTTT. Its protein product is CSARGSGGASDTQYF.